These 26 T cell receptor beta chains came from one sample sequenced in a study of regulatory T cells in long-lasting Graves disease. Building of the TCR beta libraries involved iRepertoire HTBI primers and Arm-PCR of CDR3 regions. TCRdb analysed the multiplex PCR reads with MiXCR anew, one entry per CDR3 protein. Of about 430,000 distinct CDR3 sequences listed, 14% to 15% are singletons. Time point defined: newly diagnosed GD, antithyroid drugs for less than 3 months. Isolated PBMC RNA provided the starting material for the TCR library. The same data also went into a second study, on T cells in Graves' hyperthyroidism and ophthalmopathy.

This specimen consisted of peripheral blood mononuclear cells (PBMCs), obtained at new diagnosis, from a patient treated with antithyroid drugs. The source of these receptors is a woman aged 40-49 years with Graves disease.

This clonotype was detected a few times. CDR3 bases: TGCAGTGCTACAGGGGCCAGCAATCAGCCCCAGCATTTT. Its protein is CSATGASNQPQHF. The gene calls are TRBV20-1 and TRBJ1-5; perhaps TRBD1 as D (6 bases). The CDR3 length is 13 residues. CDR1 and CDR2 (germline): DFQATT, SNEGSKA (reference sequence). Trimming cost V 4 bases and J 1 base, with 8 bases left between them.

This clonotype was counted only a few times. The V gene is TRBV6-5, the J gene TRBJ2-2; TRBD2 matches at 8 bases. This CDR3 is 15 amino acids long. Trimming took 2 bases from V and 1 from J; bases not matched to a gene: 0. Germline CDR1 MNHEY, CDR2 SVGAGI. The CDR3 DNA follows: TGTGCCAGCAGTTACACTAGCGGGAACACCGGGGAGCTGTTTTTT. Translated: CASSYTSGNTGELFF.

This clonotype was recorded many times. This chain joins TRBV30 and TRBJ2-5, with 8 bases aligning to TRBD1. The trim removed 5 bases at V and 5 bases at J, leaving 7 bases unmatched. There are 13 residues in the CDR3. Germline CDR1 is GTSNPN and CDR2 is SVGIG (reference sequence). CDR3 nucleotides: TGTGCCTGGGGACAGGGTGATTGGGAGACCCAGTACTTC. This translates into CAWGQGDWETQYF.

The chain has TRBV15 and TRBJ2-1; the D gene is possibly TRBD1 (6 bases). Trimming took off 2 bases at V and 0 bases at J, with 20 bases between the two ends. The length of the CDR3 is 19 residues. The germline V gene encodes CDR1 LNHNV and CDR2 YYDKDF (reference sequence). The CDR3: CATSRRITGTPSSYNEQFF. Here the CDR3 DNA reads TGTGCCACCAGCAGAAGAATCACCGGGACACCGAGCTCCTACAATGAGCAGTTCTTC.

This chain connects TRBV5-4 to TRBJ2-3; unclear D gene. With 2 bases removed from V and 7 bases from J, the gap between germline ends came to 11 bases. This CDR3 spans 13 amino acids. The V gene's germline CDR1 is SGHNT and CDR2 YYREEE (reference sequence). CDR3 residues: CASSFQTQHTQYF. The CDR3, as DNA: TGTGCCAGCAGCTTCCAGACCCAACATACGCAGTATTTT.

J is TRBJ2-7 and V is TRBV25-1, with TRBD2 matching 9 bases. Germline-derived CDR1 and CDR2 are MGHDK and SYGVNS. The CDR3 has 14 residues. The V segment lost 5 bases and the J segment 7 bases; nucleotides outside the gene matches: 9. The CDR3 DNA reads as TGTGCCAGCAGTCGGAGGCGGGAGGGGGGTGAGCAGTACTTC. It specifies CASSRRREGGEQYF.

This clonotype occurred many times. The chain uses TRBV5-1 and TRBJ2-2; D call uncertain. CDR1 and CDR2 (germline): SGHRS, YFSETQ. This CDR3 has 14 amino acids. Deletions cut 6 bases from V and 0 bases from J, with 9 bases between. The CDR3 region is CASMAVTNTGELFF. CDR3 DNA: TGCGCCAGCATGGCGGTCACGAACACCGGGGAGCTGTTTTTT.

This clonotype was recorded many times. V usage is TRBV7-9 and J usage is TRBJ2-7; 10 nucleotides align to TRBD2. CDR1 SEHNR and CDR2 FQNEAQ come from the germline V gene (reference sequence). The V and J ends lost 5 bases and 6 bases, in that order; junction bases with no gene match: 10. The CDR3 spans 15 residues. The chain's CDR3 is CASSGDLAGEIEQYF. The CDR3 region has the DNA TGTGCCAGCAGCGGGGATCTAGCGGGAGAAATCGAGCAGTACTTC.

This clonotype appeared many times. This CDR3 is CASSSFGLAYEQYF. The DNA for the CDR3 is TGTGCCAGCAGCTCTTTCGGACTAGCCTACGAGCAGTACTTC. The genes are TRBV7-8 and TRBJ2-7; 7 bases line up with TRBD2. V shed 4 bases, J shed 2 bases, and the junction held 5 bases outside the gene matches. The germline gives CDR1 SGHVS, CDR2 FQNEAQ. The CDR3 totals 14 residues.

This sequence joins TRBV12-3 or TRBV12-4 and TRBJ2-2, with 9 bases identical to TRBD2. V shed 6 bases, J shed 6 bases, and the junction held 11 bases outside the gene matches. The CDR3 has 16 residues. This CDR3 is CASSPYAGGSAGELFF. The CDR3 DNA follows: TGTGCCAGCAGCCCTTATGCGGGAGGGAGCGCCGGGGAGCTGTTTTTT.

The chain uses TRBV6-1 and TRBJ1-6, with D tentatively TRBD1 (6 bases). V shed 1 base and J shed 12 bases, with 25 bases lying between them. From germline, CDR1 is MNHNS and CDR2 SASEGT. This CDR3 is built from 18 residues. CDR3 bases: TGTGCCAGCAGTGAAGAGGGGGTTGGGGCAGGGATATGGGTACCCCTCCACTTT. Translating gives CASSEEGVGAGIWVPLHF.

As to this clonotype: Possible read error: a much larger clone is one base away. The chain couples TRBV20-1 to TRBJ2-5; D gene unclear. The CDR3 extends over 12 amino acids. Trimming pared 3 bases from V and 2 bases from J, leaving 7 bases between. The germline CDR1 and CDR2 sequences are DFQATT and SNEGSKA (reference sequence). The CDR3 protein is CSASYRQETQYF. In DNA, the CDR3 is TGCAGTGCTAGCTACAGACAAGAGACCCAGTACTTC.

This clonotype occurred a few times. The chain couples TRBV12-5 to TRBJ2-1, with 9 positions matching TRBD1. The CDR3 is 14 amino acids. Trimming removed 9 bases from V and 4 bases from J; junction bases left unmatched: 7. CDR1 and CDR2 (germline): LGHNT, FRNRAP. In DNA, the CDR3 is TGTGCTAGCACCGGGACAGGGTCATACAATGAGCAGTTCTTC. It is translated as CASTGTGSYNEQFF.

This clonotype has a handful of counts. This chain connects TRBV30 to TRBJ1-5, with unresolved D. Germline lookup yields CDR1 GTSNPN and CDR2 SVGIG (reference sequence). The CDR3 spans 13 residues. Trimming removed 1 base from V and 5 bases from J, with 9 bases in between. The CDR3 DNA reads TGTGCCTGGAGTGGTCTGGGATATCAGCCCCAGCATTTT. Translation: CAWSGLGYQPQHF.

This clonotype was counted between two and nine times. The chain joins TRBV11-3 to TRBJ1-2, with D unclear. V lost 5 bases to trimming and J lost 5 bases, with 12 bases between them. This CDR3 is 13 amino acids long. From germline, CDR1 is SGHNT and CDR2 YENEEA. The CDR3 spells CASSPSPGYGYTF. For the CDR3, the DNA is TGTGCCAGCAGCCCTTCACCGGGGTATGGCTACACCTTC.

This clonotype occurred many times. J is TRBJ2-7 and V is TRBV6-1; 7 nucleotides align to TRBD1. Germline lookup yields CDR1 MNHNS and CDR2 SASEGT. With 5 bases clipped from V and 6 bases from J, the junction kept 7 bases outside the gene matches. The CDR3 is 13 amino acids. CDR3 sequence reads: CASSQTGVGEQYF. The CDR3 region has the DNA TGTGCCAGCAGTCAAACAGGGGTCGGCGAGCAGTACTTC.

This clonotype was recorded many times. The rearrangement links TRBV14 to TRBJ2-2; D gene unclear. Germline lookup yields CDR1 SGHDN and CDR2 FVKESK. CDR3 length equals 16 residues. V was pared by 3 bases and J by 6 bases, with 17 bases between. CDR3 coding DNA: TGTGCCAGCAGCCATCTAGTACCCGGTCCCCCCGGGGAGCTGTTTTTT. Translation: CASSHLVPGPPGELFF.

This clonotype was counted many times. The chain joins TRBV20-1 to TRBJ2-7; TRBD2 is a possible D gene (5 bases). The germline V and J ends were trimmed by 4 bases and 4 bases, with 20 bases remaining between them. CDR1 is DFQATT, CDR2 SNEGSKA, per germline (reference sequence). CDR3 size: 15 residues. The CDR3 protein is CSATGQRGTGYEQYF. CDR3 sequence (DNA): TGCAGTGCTACCGGGCAACGGGGAACCGGGTACGAGCAGTACTTC.

This clonotype turned up a few times. This chain links TRBV13 with TRBJ2-1, with D unclear. This CDR3 region has 15 residues. Germline-derived CDR1 and CDR2 are PRHDT and FYEKMQ (reference sequence). The germline V and J ends were trimmed by 4 bases and 5 bases, with 15 bases remaining between them. CDR3 DNA sequence: TGTGCCAGCAGCTCCCCCCCGCGGCCAAACAATGAGCAGTTCTTC. Protein: CASSSPPRPNNEQFF.

This clonotype was seen ten or more times. CDR3 DNA: TGTGCCACCAACCCGGGGTCCGCCAAAAACATTCAGTACTTC. Its protein product is CATNPGSAKNIQYF. The J gene is TRBJ2-4, the V gene TRBV2, with a tentative D call TRBD2 (5 bases). There are 14 residues in the CDR3. V shed 10 bases and J shed 1 base, with 14 bases lying between them. Germline CDR1 SNHLY, CDR2 FYNNEI. Drawing the rest from reference TRBV2 and TRBJ2-4, the complete variable domain is EPEVTQTPSHQVTQMGQEVILRCVPISNHLYFYWYRQILGQKVEFLVSFYNNEISEKSEIFDDQFSVERPDGSNFTLKIRSTKLEDSAMYFCATNPGSAKNIQYFGAGTRLSVL.

This clonotype was found a few times. The chain couples TRBV6-1 to TRBJ1-5; D is undetermined. CDR1 and CDR2 from the germline V gene are MNHNS and SASEGT. The CDR3 is 16 residues long. The ends were cut back, 5 bases at V and 0 bases at J, with 14 bases in the middle. CDR3 protein: CASSTRTGISNQPQHF. CDR3 nucleotides: TGTGCCAGCAGTACCCGGACGGGAATTAGCAATCAGCCCCAGCATTTT.

Of note for this clonotype: The junction departs from the called germline gene at one end, perhaps through a read error. The rearrangement links TRBV11-3 to TRBJ2-2; possibly TRBD1 for D (6 bases). Germline V gene sequence: CDR1 SGHNT, CDR2 YENEEA. The CDR3 runs 15 residues. The CDR3 protein is CASTNRTGSTGELFF. For the CDR3, the DNA is TGTGCCAGCACCAACCGAACAGGGTCAACCGGAGAGCTGTTTTTT.

This clonotype was seen repeatedly, ten times or more. This chain joins TRBV7-2 and TRBJ2-1, with 13 bases matching TRBD2. V lost 5 bases to trimming and J lost 1 base; unmatched junction nucleotides: 14. Germline V gives CDR1 SGHTA, CDR2 FQGNSA. CDR3 length: 20 amino acids. The CDR3 region has the DNA TGTGCCAGCAGCACGCGAACTAGCGGGAGGGCCCCTCCTTCCTACAATGAGCAGTTCTTC. This encodes CASSTRTSGRAPPSYNEQFF.

The rearrangement uses TRBV6-2 or TRBV6-3 and TRBJ2-2, with D perhaps matching TRBD2 (6 bases). This CDR3 contains 16 residues. Germline V gives CDR1 MNHEY, CDR2 SVGEGT. Trimming pared 6 bases from V and 5 bases from J, leaving 19 bases between. The CDR3: CASSQGAYRGTGELFF. The CDR3 DNA follows: TGTGCCAGCAGCCAAGGAGCTTACCGGGGGACCGGGGAGCTGTTTTTT.

Ten or more counts support this clonotype. The chain uses TRBV20-1 and TRBJ2-5, with D possibly being TRBD1 (5 bases). Trimming shortened V by 2 bases and J by 2 bases, and 15 bases separated the two germline ends. CDR3 length equals 15 residues. CDR1 and CDR2 from the germline V gene are DFQATT and SNEGSKA (reference sequence). The DNA for the CDR3 is TGCAGTGCTAGAACACCTTGGCAGGGACAAGAGACCCAGTACTTC. Protein: CSARTPWQGQETQYF.

This chain connects TRBV4-1 to TRBJ2-1; D is undetermined. The CDR3 runs to 13 residues. The germline V gene has CDR1 MGHRA and CDR2 YSYEKL. Trimming took off 1 base at V and 9 bases at J, with 10 bases between the two ends. Here the CDR3 reads CASSQAQPSEQFF. CDR3 coding DNA: TGCGCCAGCAGCCAAGCCCAACCCAGTGAGCAGTTCTTC.